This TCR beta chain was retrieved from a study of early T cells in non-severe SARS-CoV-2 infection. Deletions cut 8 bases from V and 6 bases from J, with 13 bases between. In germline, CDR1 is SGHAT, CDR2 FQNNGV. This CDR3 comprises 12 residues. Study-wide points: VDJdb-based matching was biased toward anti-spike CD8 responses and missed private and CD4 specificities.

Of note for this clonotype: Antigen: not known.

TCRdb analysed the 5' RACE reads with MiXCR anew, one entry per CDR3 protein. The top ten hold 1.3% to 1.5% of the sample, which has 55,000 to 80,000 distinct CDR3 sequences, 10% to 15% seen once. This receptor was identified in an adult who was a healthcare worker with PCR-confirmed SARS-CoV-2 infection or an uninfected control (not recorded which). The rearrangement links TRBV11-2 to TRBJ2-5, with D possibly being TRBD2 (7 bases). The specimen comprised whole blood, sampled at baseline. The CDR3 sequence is CASEGEGQTQYF. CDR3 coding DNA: TGTGCCAGCGAGGGGGAGGGGCAGACCCAGTACTTC.